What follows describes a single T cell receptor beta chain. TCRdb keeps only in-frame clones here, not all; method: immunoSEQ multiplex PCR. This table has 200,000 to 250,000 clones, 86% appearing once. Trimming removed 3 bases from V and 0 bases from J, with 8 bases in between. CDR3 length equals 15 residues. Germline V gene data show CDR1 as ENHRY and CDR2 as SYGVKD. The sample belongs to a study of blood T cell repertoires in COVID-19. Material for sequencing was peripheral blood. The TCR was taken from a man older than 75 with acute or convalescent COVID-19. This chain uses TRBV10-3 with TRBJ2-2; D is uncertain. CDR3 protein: CAISDTRTNTGELFF. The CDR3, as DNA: TGTGCCATCAGTGATACACGTACGAACACCGGGGAGCTGTTTTTT.